The 17 T cell receptor beta chains given below trace back to one sample, sequenced in a study of identical twins. TCRdb re-called the 5' RACE reads with MiXCR, one entry per CDR3 protein. The sample records 450,000 to 650,000 distinct CDR3 sequences, 9.5% to 10% being singletons. This sample also appeared in a second study, on yellow fever vaccine responses in identical twins.

Input material: PBMCs. Source of these receptors: a woman under 30 in good health.

This clonotype occurred a few times. Written as DNA, the CDR3 is TGTGCCAGCAGCTTGGCGGTTGGGGAGTACGAGCAGTACTTC. Translated, it gives CASSLAVGEYEQYF. This chain joins TRBV5-5 and TRBJ2-7, with D maybe TRBD2 (5 bases). The CDR3 length is 14 residues. Germline V gives CDR1 SGHKS, CDR2 YYEKEE (reference sequence). Trimming pared 0 bases from V and 4 bases from J, leaving 11 bases between.

This clonotype was counted at least ten times. The rearrangement links TRBV7-6 to TRBJ2-7, with D tentatively TRBD2 (5 bases). This CDR3 comprises 14 residues. V lost 5 bases to trimming and J lost 5 bases, with 16 bases between them. Germline V gene sequence: CDR1 SGHVS, CDR2 FNYEAQ. CDR3 nucleotide sequence: TGTGCCAGCAGCCAGCAAGGGCGTAGCGACGAGCAGTACTTC. It is translated as CASSQQGRSDEQYF.

CDR3 sequence: CASSSAGTSSETQYF. CDR3 nucleotide sequence: TGTGCCAGCAGCTCAGCCGGGACTAGCTCAGAGACCCAGTACTTC. This rearrangement joins TRBV7-3 to TRBJ2-5; 9 bases are shared with TRBD2. Germline assignment: CDR1 SGHTA and CDR2 FQGTGA. V shed 4 bases, J shed 4 bases, and the junction held 7 bases outside the gene matches. The length of the CDR3 is 15 residues.

This clonotype was seen at least ten times. This sequence joins TRBV7-2 and TRBJ2-3; D uncertain. Germline CDR1 SGHTA, CDR2 FQGNSA. The CDR3 covers 12 residues. Trimming took 4 bases from V and 7 from J, leaving 9 bases between them. The CDR3 DNA reads TGTGCCAGCAGCTCGAATATGAATACGCAGTATTTT. Translation: CASSSNMNTQYF.

The V gene is TRBV5-1, the J gene TRBJ1-6; D ambiguous. From germline, CDR1 is SGHRS and CDR2 YFSETQ. The V and J ends lost 1 base and 6 bases respectively, with 11 bases between them. This CDR3 comprises 15 residues. CDR3 amino acids: CASSLSTAFNSPLHF. CDR3 sequence (DNA): TGCGCCAGCAGCTTGAGTACAGCCTTTAATTCACCCCTCCACTTT.

This clonotype was observed a handful of times. The rearrangement joins TRBV30 to TRBJ2-3; a possible D gene is TRBD2 (7 bases). There are 14 residues in the CDR3. The germline V gene encodes CDR1 GTSNPN and CDR2 SVGIG (reference sequence). Trimming removed 0 bases at V and 6 bases at J, with 13 bases between. CDR3 loop: CAWSVGGALDTQYF. As DNA, the CDR3 is TGTGCCTGGAGTGTAGGGGGGGCGCTGGATACGCAGTATTTT.

This clonotype came up many times. The chain links TRBV20-1 to TRBJ2-7; no clear D. CDR1 and CDR2 (germline): DFQATT, SNEGSKA (reference sequence). CDR3 size: 11 residues. The germline V and J ends were trimmed by 4 bases and 6 bases, with 10 bases remaining between them. CDR3 sequence reads: CSANHLSEQYF. Written as DNA, the CDR3 is TGCAGTGCTAACCATCTTAGCGAGCAGTACTTC.

In this sample, this clonotype turned up a few times. Relative to the germline gene, one junction end is altered; a read error may explain this. The chain joins TRBV5-1 to TRBJ2-5; D not resolved. CDR3 length: 12 amino acids. In germline, CDR1 is SGHRS, CDR2 YFSETQ. DNA for the CDR3: TGCGCCAGCAGCAGCAAGCGAGAGACCCAGTACTTT. It is translated as CASSSKRETQYF.

The chain uses TRBV28 and TRBJ2-3, with TRBD2 as a possible D gene (6 bases). The CDR3 is made up of 15 amino acids. CDR1 and CDR2 from the germline V gene are MDHEN and SYDVKM. Trimming shortened V by 2 bases and J by 4 bases, and 13 bases separated the two germline ends. CDR3 loop: CASSLPGVHADTQYF. CDR3 DNA sequence: TGTGCCAGCAGTTTACCGGGAGTACACGCAGATACGCAGTATTTT.

The chain is built from TRBV3-1 and TRBJ1-4, with 7 bases that match TRBD1. V was clipped by 3 bases and J by 6 bases; unmatched bases: 7. The CDR3 sequence is 15 residues long. The V gene's germline CDR1 is LGHDT and CDR2 YNNKEL (reference sequence). The CDR3 coding sequence is TGTGCCAGCAGCCATCAGGGGGAGGTTTATGAAAAACTGTTTTTT. Translating gives CASSHQGEVYEKLFF.

This clonotype appeared a few times. At one of its ends the junction is not consistent with the germline gene, which may arise from a read error. The chain uses TRBV2 and TRBJ2-7, with D hard to call. From germline, CDR1 is SNHLY and CDR2 FYNNEI. The CDR3 spans 13 residues. The DNA of the CDR3 is TGCGCCAGCAATCCAGGCGTTTCCTACGAGCAGTACTTC. It codes for CASNPGVSYEQYF. Full variable domain (missing parts from reference TRBV2 and TRBJ2-7): EPEVTQTPSHQVTQMGQEVILRCVPISNHLYFYWYRQILGQKVEFLVSFYNNEISEKSEIFDDQFSVERPDGSNFTLKIRSTKLEDSAMYFCASNPGVSYEQYFGPGTRLTVT.

The chain has TRBV3-1 and TRBJ2-3, with TRBD2 identical over 8 bases. With 10 bases clipped from V and 1 base from J, the junction kept 10 bases outside the gene matches. Germline values: CDR1 LGHDT, CDR2 YNNKEL (reference sequence). This CDR3 spans 15 amino acids. The DNA of the CDR3 is TGTGCCACCTGCGCGTTAGCGGGGCGCACAGATACGCAGTATTTT. Protein product: CATCALAGRTDTQYF.

Many counts were recorded for this clonotype. The chain uses TRBV5-1 and TRBJ1-1, with 9 bases lining up with TRBD1. From germline, CDR1 is SGHRS and CDR2 YFSETQ. CDR3 length: 16 residues. Trimming at V came to 2 bases and at J to 2 bases, leaving 7 bases not matched to a gene. CDR3 sequence: CASSFARDRVNTEAFF. CDR3 DNA: TGCGCCAGCAGCTTTGCCCGGGACAGGGTAAACACTGAAGCTTTCTTT.

The chain carries TRBV5-1 and TRBJ2-7; TRBD1 matches at 8 bases. V gave up 7 bases and J gave up 7 bases; unmatched junction bases: 13. The CDR3 spans 14 residues. Germline CDR1 and CDR2: SGHRS and YFSETQ. The CDR3 spells CASGDRGGPLEQYF. CDR3 in DNA: TGCGCCAGCGGCGACAGGGGCGGCCCTTTGGAGCAGTACTTC.

The chain uses TRBV6-2 or TRBV6-3 and TRBJ2-2; D is uncertain. Germline V gives CDR1 MNHEY, CDR2 SVGEGT. V shed 6 bases and J shed 4 bases, with 6 bases lying between them. The length of the CDR3 is 12 residues. CDR3 region: CASRPPTGELFF. CDR3 DNA: TGTGCCAGCAGACCCCCCACCGGGGAGCTGTTTTTT.

The J gene is TRBJ1-1, the V gene TRBV27; TRBD1 matches 7 bases. Trimming at V came to 6 bases and at J to 2 bases, leaving 3 bases not matched to a gene. The CDR3 extends over 13 amino acids. CDR1 is MNHEY, CDR2 SMNVEV, per germline (reference sequence). CDR3 DNA: TGTGCCAGCAGCTGGGACAGCAACACTGAAGCTTTCTTT. Translation: CASSWDSNTEAFF.

This clonotype was found many times. The chain uses TRBV5-1 and TRBJ2-7; no definite D call. The germline V gene encodes CDR1 SGHRS and CDR2 YFSETQ. V was pared by 4 bases and J by 3 bases, with 11 bases between. The CDR3 is made up of 13 amino acids. CDR3 amino acids: CASSLPGLYEQYF. CDR3 coding DNA: TGCGCCAGCAGCCTCCCCGGTCTCTACGAGCAGTACTTC.